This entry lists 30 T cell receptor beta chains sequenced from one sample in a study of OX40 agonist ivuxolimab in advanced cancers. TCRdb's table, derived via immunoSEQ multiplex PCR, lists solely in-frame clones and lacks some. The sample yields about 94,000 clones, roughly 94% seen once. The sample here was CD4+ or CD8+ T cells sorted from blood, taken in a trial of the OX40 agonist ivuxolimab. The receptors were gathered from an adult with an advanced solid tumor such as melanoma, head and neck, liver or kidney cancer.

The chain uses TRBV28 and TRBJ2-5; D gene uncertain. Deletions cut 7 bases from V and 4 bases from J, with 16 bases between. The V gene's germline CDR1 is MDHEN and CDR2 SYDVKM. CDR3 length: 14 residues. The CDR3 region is CASTSPELPETQYF. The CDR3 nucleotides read TGTGCCAGCACCTCCCCGGAGCTACCAGAGACCCAGTACTTC.

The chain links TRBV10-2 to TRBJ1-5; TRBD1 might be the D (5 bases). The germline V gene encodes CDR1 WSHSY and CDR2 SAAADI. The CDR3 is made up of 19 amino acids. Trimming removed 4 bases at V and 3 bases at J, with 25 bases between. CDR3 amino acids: CASSVGNPTGGIFNQPQHF. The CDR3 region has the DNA TGCGCCAGCAGTGTTGGCAACCCAACGGGGGGGATATTCAATCAGCCCCAGCATTTT.

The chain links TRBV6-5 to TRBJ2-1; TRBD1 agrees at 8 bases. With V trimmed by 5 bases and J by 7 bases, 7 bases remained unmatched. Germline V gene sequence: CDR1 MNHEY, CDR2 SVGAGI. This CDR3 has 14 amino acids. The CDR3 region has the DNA TGTGCCAGCAGTCCGCCGACAGGGGAAAATGAGCAGTTCTTC. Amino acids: CASSPPTGENEQFF.

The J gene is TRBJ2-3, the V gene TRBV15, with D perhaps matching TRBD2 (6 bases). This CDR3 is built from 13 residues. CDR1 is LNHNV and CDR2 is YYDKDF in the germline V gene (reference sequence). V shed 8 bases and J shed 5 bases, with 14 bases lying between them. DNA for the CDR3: TGTGCCACCCTACTAGCCGGGGGAGATACGCAGTATTTT. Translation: CATLLAGGDTQYF.

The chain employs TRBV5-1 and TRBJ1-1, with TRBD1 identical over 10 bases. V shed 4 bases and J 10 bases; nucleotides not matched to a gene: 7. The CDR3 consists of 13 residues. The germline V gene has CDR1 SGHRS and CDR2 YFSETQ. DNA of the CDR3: TGCGCCAGCAGCAGACAGGGGGCCCGCGTAGCTTTCTTT. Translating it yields CASSRQGARVAFF.

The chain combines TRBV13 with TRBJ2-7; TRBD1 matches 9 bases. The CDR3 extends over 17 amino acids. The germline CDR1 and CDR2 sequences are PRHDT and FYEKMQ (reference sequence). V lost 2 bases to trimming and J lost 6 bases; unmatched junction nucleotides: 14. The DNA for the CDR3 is TGTGCCAGCAGCTTACGTTCGTGGGGGGACAGGGTGGTCGAGCAGTACTTC. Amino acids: CASSLRSWGDRVVEQYF.

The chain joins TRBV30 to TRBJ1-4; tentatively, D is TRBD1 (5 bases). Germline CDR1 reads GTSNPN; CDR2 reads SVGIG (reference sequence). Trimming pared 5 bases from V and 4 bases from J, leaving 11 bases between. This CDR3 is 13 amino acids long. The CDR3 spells CAWSGTGNEKLFF. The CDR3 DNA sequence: TGTGCCTGGTCCGGGACGGGTAATGAAAAACTGTTTTTT.

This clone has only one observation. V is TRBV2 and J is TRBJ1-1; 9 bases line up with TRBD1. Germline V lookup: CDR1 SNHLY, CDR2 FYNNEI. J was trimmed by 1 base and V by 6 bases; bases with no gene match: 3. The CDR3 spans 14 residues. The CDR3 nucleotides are TGTGCCAGCAGCGGGACAGGGCGGAACACTGAAGCTTTCTTT. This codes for CASSGTGRNTEAFF. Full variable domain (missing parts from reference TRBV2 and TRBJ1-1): EPEVTQTPSHQVTQMGQEVILRCVPISNHLYFYWYRQILGQKVEFLVSFYNNEISEKSEIFDDQFSVERPDGSNFTLKIRSTKLEDSAMYFCASSGTGRNTEAFFGQGTRLTVV.

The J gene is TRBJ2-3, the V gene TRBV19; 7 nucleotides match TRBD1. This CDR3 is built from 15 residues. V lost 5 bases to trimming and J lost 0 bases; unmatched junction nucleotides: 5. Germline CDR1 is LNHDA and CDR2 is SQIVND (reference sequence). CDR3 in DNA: TGTGCCAGTAGTCGCCGACAGGGTAGCACAGATACGCAGTATTTT. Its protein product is CASSRRQGSTDTQYF.

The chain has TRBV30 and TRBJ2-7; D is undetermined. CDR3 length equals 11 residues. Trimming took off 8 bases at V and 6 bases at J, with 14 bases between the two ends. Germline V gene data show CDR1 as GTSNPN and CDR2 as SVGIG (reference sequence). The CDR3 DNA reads TGTGCCATAATCAACGGGTTCGAGCAGTACTTC. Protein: CAIINGFEQYF. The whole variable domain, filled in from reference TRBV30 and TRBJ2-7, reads SQTIHQWPATLVQPVGSPLSLECTVEGTSNPNLYWYRQAAGRGLQLLFYSVGIGQISSEVPQNLSASRPQDRQFILSSKKLLLSDSGFYLCAIINGFEQYFGPGTRLTVT.

CDR3 nucleotide sequence: TGTGCCTGGAGTAGGGGTTACGGAAACACCATATATTTT. Amino acid sequence: CAWSRGYGNTIYF. The chain links TRBV30 to TRBJ1-3, with D possibly matching TRBD1 (5 bases). The germline V gene encodes CDR1 GTSNPN and CDR2 SVGIG (reference sequence). This CDR3 spans 13 amino acids. V gave up 2 bases and J gave up 4 bases, with 9 bases separating them.

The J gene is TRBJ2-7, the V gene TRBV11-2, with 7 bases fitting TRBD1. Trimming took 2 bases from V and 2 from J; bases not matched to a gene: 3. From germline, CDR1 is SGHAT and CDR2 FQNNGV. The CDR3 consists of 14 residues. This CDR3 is CASSLSQGAYEQYF. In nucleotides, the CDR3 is TGTGCCAGCAGCTTAAGCCAGGGGGCCTACGAGCAGTACTTC.

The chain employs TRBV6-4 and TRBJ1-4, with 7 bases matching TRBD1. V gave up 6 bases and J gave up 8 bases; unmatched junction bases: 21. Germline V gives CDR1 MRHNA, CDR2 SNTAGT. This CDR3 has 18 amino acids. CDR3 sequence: CASRTRQRRQGRSEKLFF. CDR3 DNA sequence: TGTGCCAGCAGAACTCGACAAAGGCGACAGGGTAGGTCCGAAAAACTGTTTTTT.

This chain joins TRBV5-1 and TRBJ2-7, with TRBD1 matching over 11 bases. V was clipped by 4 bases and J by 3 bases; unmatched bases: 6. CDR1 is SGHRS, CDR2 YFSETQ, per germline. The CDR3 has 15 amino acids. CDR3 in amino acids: CASSVWTGGNYEQYF. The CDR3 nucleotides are TGCGCCAGCAGCGTCTGGACAGGGGGCAACTACGAGCAGTACTTC.

The DNA for the CDR3 is TGTGCCAGTACCCGGACAGGGGGTGCCGGGGAGCTGTTTTTT. Translated: CASTRTGGAGELFF. The V and J genes are TRBV19 and TRBJ2-2, with TRBD1 identical over 10 bases. This CDR3 region has 14 residues. V trimming: 7 bases; J trimming: 6 bases; junction bases outside the gene matches: 5. Germline assignment: CDR1 LNHDA and CDR2 SQIVND (reference sequence).

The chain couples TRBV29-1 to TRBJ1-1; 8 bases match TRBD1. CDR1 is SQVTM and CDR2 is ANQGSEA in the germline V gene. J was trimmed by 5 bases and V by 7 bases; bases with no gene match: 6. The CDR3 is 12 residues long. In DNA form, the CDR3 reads TGCAGCGCCGCAGGGGGCAGGACTGAAGCTTTCTTT. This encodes CSAAGGRTEAFF.

CDR3 in DNA: TGTGCCAGCAGACTAACCTTGAACACTGAAGCTTTCTTT. Protein sequence: CASRLTLNTEAFF. This sequence joins TRBV7-3 and TRBJ1-1; D is undetermined. CDR1 SGHTA and CDR2 FQGTGA come from the germline V gene. The CDR3 has 13 amino acids. Deletions cut 6 bases from V and 0 bases from J, with 8 bases between.

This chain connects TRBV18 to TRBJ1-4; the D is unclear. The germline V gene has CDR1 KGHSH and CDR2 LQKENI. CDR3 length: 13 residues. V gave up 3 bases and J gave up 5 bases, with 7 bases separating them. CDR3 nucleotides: TGTGCCAGCTCACCCGCCGGGAATGAAAAACTGTTTTTT. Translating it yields CASSPAGNEKLFF.

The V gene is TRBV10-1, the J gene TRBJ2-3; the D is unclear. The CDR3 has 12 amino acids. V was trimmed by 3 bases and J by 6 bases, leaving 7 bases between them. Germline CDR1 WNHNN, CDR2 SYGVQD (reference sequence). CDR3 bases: TGCGCCAGCAGTGATTACGGGGATACGCAGTATTTT. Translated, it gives CASSDYGDTQYF.

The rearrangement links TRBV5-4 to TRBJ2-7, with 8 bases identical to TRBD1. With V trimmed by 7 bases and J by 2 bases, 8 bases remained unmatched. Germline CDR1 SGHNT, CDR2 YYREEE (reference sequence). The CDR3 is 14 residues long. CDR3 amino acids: CASALAGGTYEQYF. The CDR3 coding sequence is TGTGCCAGCGCCCTGGCAGGGGGCACCTACGAGCAGTACTTC.

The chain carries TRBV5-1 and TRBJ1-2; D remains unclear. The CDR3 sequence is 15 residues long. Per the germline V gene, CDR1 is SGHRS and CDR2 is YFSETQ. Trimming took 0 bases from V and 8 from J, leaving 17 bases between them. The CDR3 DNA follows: TGCGCCAGCAGCTTGGCCGGGCAGCTACACCAGGGCTACACCTTC. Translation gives CASSLAGQLHQGYTF.

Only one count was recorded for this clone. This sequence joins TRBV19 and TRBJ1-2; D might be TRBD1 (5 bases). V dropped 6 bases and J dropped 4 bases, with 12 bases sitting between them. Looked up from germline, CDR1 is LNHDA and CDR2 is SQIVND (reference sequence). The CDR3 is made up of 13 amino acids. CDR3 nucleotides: TGTGCCAGTAGACTAGACAGATCCTATGGCTACACCTTC. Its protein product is CASRLDRSYGYTF.

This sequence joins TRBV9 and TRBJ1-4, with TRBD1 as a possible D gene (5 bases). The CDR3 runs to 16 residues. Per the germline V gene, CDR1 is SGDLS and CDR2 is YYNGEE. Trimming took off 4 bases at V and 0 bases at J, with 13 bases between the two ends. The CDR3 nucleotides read TGTGCCAGCAGCCCGACAGTCGACGCAACTAATGAAAAACTGTTTTTT. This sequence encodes CASSPTVDATNEKLFF.

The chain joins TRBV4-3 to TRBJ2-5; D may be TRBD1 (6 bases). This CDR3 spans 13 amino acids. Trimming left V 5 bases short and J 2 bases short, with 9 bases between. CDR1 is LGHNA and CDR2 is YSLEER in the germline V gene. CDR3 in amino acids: CASSSGAQETQYF. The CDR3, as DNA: TGCGCCAGCAGCTCAGGGGCTCAAGAGACCCAGTACTTC.

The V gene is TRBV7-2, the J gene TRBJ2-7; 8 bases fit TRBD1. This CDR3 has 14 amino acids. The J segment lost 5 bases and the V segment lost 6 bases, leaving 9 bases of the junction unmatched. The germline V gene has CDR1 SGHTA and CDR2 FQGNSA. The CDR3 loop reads CASSPRGDRNEQYF. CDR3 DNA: TGTGCCAGCAGTCCCCGCGGGGACAGGAACGAGCAGTACTTC.

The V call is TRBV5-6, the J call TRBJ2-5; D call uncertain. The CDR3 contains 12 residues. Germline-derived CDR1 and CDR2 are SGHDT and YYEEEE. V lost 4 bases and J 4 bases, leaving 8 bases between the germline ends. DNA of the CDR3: TGTGCCAGCAGCCTTGGGGTAGAGACCCAGTACTTC. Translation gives CASSLGVETQYF.

The chain's CDR3 is CASGRDRNTEAFF. The CDR3, as DNA: TGTGCCAGTGGCCGTGACAGGAACACTGAAGCTTTCTTT. This rearrangement joins TRBV7-2 to TRBJ1-1, with D perhaps TRBD1 (5 bases). The germline V and J ends were trimmed by 9 bases and 1 base, with 12 bases remaining between them. Germline V CDR1 and CDR2: SGHTA, FQGNSA. CDR3 length: 13 residues.

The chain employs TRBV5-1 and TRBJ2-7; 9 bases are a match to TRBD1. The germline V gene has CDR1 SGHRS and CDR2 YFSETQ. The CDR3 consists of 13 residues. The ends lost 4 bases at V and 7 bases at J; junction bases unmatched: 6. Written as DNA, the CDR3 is TGCGCCAGCAGCCCCGGGACAGGGCGGGAGCAGTACTTC. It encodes CASSPGTGREQYF.

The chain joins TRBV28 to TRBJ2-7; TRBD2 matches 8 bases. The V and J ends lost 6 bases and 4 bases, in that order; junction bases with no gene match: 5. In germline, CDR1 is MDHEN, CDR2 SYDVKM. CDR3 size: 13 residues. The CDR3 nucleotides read TGTGCCAGCAGGGGGACTAGTTTGTACGAGCAGTACTTC. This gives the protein CASRGTSLYEQYF.

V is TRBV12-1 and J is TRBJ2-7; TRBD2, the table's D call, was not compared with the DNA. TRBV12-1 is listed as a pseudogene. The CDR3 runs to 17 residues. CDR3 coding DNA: TGTGCCAGCAGCTTTGTAAACGAGGCCCCCGTTTTGTACGAGCAGTACTTC. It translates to CASSFVNEAPVLYEQYF.